This entry is about one TCR beta chain. Its antigen is undetermined. Trimming left V 6 bases short and J 3 bases short, with 12 bases between. The CDR3 has 13 amino acids. The germline V gene encodes CDR1 SGHTA and CDR2 FQGNSA. This sample is drawn from a study of Graves' ophthalmopathy and Graves' hyperthyroidism. Overall study findings and caveats: The model predicted ophthalmopathy progression with around 70% sensitivity and around 72% specificity. Discrimination between ophthalmopathy and stable hyperthyroidism by a 13-signature model showed nearly 90% sensitivity and 70% to 82% specificity.

Where ophthalmopathy was present, donors had moderate-to-severe activity, CAS ≥3, NOSPECS ≥4 and duration under 3 months. Out of about 9.3 ml of fresh peripheral blood, PBMCs were obtained. Using RNA transcripts, the TCR beta CDR3 regions were amplified. An opening RT-PCR round employed HTBI primers and preceded a second-round multiplex PCR. TCRdb called the multiplex PCR reads again in MiXCR, with one record for every CDR3 protein. This sample yields hundreds of thousands of distinct CDR3 sequences, of which over 40% are seen a single time; around 3.3% belongs to the top ten. The clonotype comes from an adult man with Graves' ophthalmopathy. The rearrangement joins TRBV7-2 to TRBJ2-7; D remains ambiguous. The sequenced material came from peripheral blood. CDR3 bases: TGTGCCAGCAGTGACCAAGTCAGCTACGAGCAGTACTTC. It is translated as CASSDQVSYEQYF.